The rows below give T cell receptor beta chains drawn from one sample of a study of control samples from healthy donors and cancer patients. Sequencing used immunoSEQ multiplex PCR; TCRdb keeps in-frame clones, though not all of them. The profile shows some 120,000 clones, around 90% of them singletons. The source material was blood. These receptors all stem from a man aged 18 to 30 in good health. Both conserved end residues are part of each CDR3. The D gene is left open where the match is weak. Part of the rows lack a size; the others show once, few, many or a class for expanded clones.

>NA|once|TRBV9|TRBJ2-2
TGTGCCAGCAGCGTGGGAGGTGGGGGGGCCACCGGGGAGCTGTTTTTT
CASSVGGGGATGELFF
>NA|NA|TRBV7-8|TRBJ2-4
TGTGCCAGCAGCTCCGCGTTGGGATTAGCCAAAAACATTCAGTACTTC
CASSSALGLAKNIQYF
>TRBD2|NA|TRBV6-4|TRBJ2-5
TGTGCCAGCAGTGCCCTAGCGGGAGTCCCTCTTGTTGAGACCCAGTACTTC
CASSALAGVPLVETQYF
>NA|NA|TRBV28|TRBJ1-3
TGTGCCAGCCTCTGGACGGAGGTAAGACATTTT
CASLWTEVRHF
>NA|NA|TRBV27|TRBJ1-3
TGTGCCAGCAAAACTAGGGTCGGGGGATCTGGAAACACCATATATTTT
CASKTRVGGSGNTIYF
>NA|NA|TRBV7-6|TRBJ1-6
TGTGCCAGCAGCTGGGGGGGTGAGAATTCACCCCTCCACTTT
CASSWGGENSPLHF
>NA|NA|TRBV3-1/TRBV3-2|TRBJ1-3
TGTGCCAGCAGCCAAGATCTTACGGATACTCGCGGAAACACCATATATTTT
CASSQDLTDTRGNTIYF
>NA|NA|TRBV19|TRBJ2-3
TGTGCCAGTAGTATACCCGGCCTACGGCGGACAGATACGCAGTATTTT
CASSIPGLRRTDTQYF
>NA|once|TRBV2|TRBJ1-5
TGTGCCAGCAGCTCCGGCGAGGGGCTAGGGAATCAGCCCCAGCATTTT
CASSSGEGLGNQPQHF
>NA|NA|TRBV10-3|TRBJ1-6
TGTGCCATCAGTTCTCTCCCGGGCCCTTATAATTCACCCCTCCACTTT
CAISSLPGPYNSPLHF
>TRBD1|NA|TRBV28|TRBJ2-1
TGTGCCAGCAGTTGGACAGGGGCCAATGAGCAGTTCTTC
CASSWTGANEQFF
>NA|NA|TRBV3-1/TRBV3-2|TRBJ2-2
TGTGCCAGCAGCCCCGAGCGGGCCGGGGAGCTGTTTTTT
CASSPERAGELFF
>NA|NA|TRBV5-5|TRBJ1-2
TGTGCCAGCAGCTTAAAGGGGCTAGGCTACACCTTC
CASSLKGLGYTF
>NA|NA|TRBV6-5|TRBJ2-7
TGTGCCAGCGTAGGTAACTACGAGCAGTACTTC
CASVGNYEQYF
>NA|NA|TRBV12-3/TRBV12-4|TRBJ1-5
TGTGCCAGCAGTCTAGGGGTTAGTAGTCCCCAGCATTTT
CASSLGVSSPQHF
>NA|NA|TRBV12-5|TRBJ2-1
TGTGCTAGTGGTTCCTTGGGAGCTTACAATGAGCAGTTCTTC
CASGSLGAYNEQFF
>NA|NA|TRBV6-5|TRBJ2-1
TGTGCCAGCAGTTCCGAAGACAATGAGCAGTTCTTC
CASSSEDNEQFF
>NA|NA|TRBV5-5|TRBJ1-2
TGTGCCAGCAGCTTGGGGGTCCTCTCTAACTATGGCTACACCTTC
CASSLGVLSNYGYTF
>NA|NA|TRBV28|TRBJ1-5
TGTGCCAGCAGTCCTTCCGGGACAACGGCGGGTTTTCAGCCCCAGCATTTT
CASSPSGTTAGFQPQHF
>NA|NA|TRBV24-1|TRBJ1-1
TGTGCCACCAGTGATCACCGTGGGGGCACTGAAGCTTTCTTT
CATSDHRGGTEAFF
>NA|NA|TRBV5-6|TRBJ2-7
TGTGCCAGCAGCTTCTGGGGGACGGCGGTCTGGGAGCAGTACTTC
CASSFWGTAVWEQYF
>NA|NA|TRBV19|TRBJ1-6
TGTGCCAGTAGTCCGCCGGGAATTAATAATTCACCCCTCCACTTT
CASSPPGINNSPLHF
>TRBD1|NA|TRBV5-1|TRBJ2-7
TGCGCCAGCAGCTTGGGCAGAGACAGGGCCTCCTACGAGCAGTACTTC
CASSLGRDRASYEQYF
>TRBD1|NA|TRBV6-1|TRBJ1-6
TGTGCCAGCAGTGTGGACAGGGGCGTTTTTAATTCACCCCTCCACTTT
CASSVDRGVFNSPLHF